These 18 T cell receptor beta chains came from one sample sequenced in a study of Graves' ophthalmopathy and Graves' hyperthyroidism. Transcripts of RNA were the source for amplifying TCR beta CDR3 regions. A first-round RT-PCR used HTBI primers, followed by a second-round multiplex PCR. TCRdb re-called the multiplex PCR reads with MiXCR, one entry per CDR3 protein. The table includes fewer than 400,000 distinct CDR3 sequences, about 18% detected once. The material sequenced was peripheral blood. Receptor source: a young woman with Graves' ophthalmopathy.

This chain links TRBV2 with TRBJ2-2, with TRBD2 matching over 9 bases. The V gene's germline CDR1 is SNHLY and CDR2 FYNNEI. The V segment lost 6 bases and the J segment 3 bases; nucleotides outside the gene matches: 5. CDR3 length equals 15 residues. The CDR3 DNA reads TGTGCCAGCAGGCTGTTAGCGGGAGACACCGGGGAGCTGTTTTTT. It codes for CASRLLAGDTGELFF.

This clonotype has ten or more counts. The chain carries TRBV3-1 and TRBJ2-5, with 10 bases aligning to TRBD1. This CDR3 region has 16 residues. Looked up from germline, CDR1 is LGHDT and CDR2 is YNNKEL (reference sequence). V gave up 0 bases and J gave up 4 bases; unmatched junction bases: 5. This CDR3 reads CASSQDNRDRGETQYF. In nucleotides, the CDR3 is TGTGCCAGCAGCCAAGACAACCGGGACAGGGGAGAGACCCAGTACTTC.

The gene calls are TRBV25-1 and TRBJ1-2; D unresolved. The CDR3 runs to 13 residues. Looked up from germline, CDR1 is MGHDK and CDR2 is SYGVNS. V lost 7 bases to trimming and J lost 5 bases, with 14 bases between them. CDR3 sequence: CASTSGGRYGYTF. The DNA for the CDR3 is TGTGCCAGCACCAGTGGAGGTCGGTATGGCTACACCTTC.

This clonotype was recorded at least ten times. This rearrangement joins TRBV7-8 to TRBJ1-5; TRBD1 is a possible D gene (6 bases). V lost 0 bases and J lost 6, with 18 bases in between. The CDR3 consists of 17 residues. From germline, CDR1 is SGHVS and CDR2 FQNEAQ. The DNA for the CDR3 is TGTGCCAGCAGCTTAGCGGGGTGGCAGGGGCGGACTCAGCCCCAGCATTTT. Translated: CASSLAGWQGRTQPQHF.

The chain couples TRBV19 to TRBJ1-1; tentatively, D is TRBD1 (6 bases). Trimming shortened V by 4 bases and J by 1 base, and 10 bases separated the two germline ends. Germline V gene sequence: CDR1 LNHDA, CDR2 SQIVND (reference sequence). The CDR3 is 14 amino acids. CDR3 bases: TGTGCCAGTAGTACGGACAGAGCGAACACTGAAGCTTTCTTT. This codes for CASSTDRANTEAFF. The whole variable domain, remainder taken from reference TRBV19 and TRBJ1-1, is DGGITQSPKYLFRKEGQNVTLSCEQNLNHDAMYWYRQDPGQGLRLIYYSQIVNDFQKGDIAEGYSVSREKKESFPLTVTSAQKNPTAFYLCASSTDRANTEAFFGQGTRLTVV.

This clonotype was observed at least ten times. J is TRBJ2-7 and V is TRBV2; 8 bases line up with TRBD1. Germline trimming cut 4 bases from V and 10 bases from J; bases unmatched to any gene: 12. The germline V gene encodes CDR1 SNHLY and CDR2 FYNNEI. The CDR3 sequence is 14 residues long. DNA of the CDR3: TGTGCCAGCAGTGCGGGACAGGTTGTGGGGCGTCAGTACTTC. This gives the protein CASSAGQVVGRQYF.

This clonotype has ten or more counts. V is TRBV12-3 or TRBV12-4 and J is TRBJ1-1, with D maybe TRBD1 (5 bases). Trimming stripped 7 bases from V and 0 bases from J, with 12 bases between. This CDR3 has 14 amino acids. The CDR3 DNA follows: TGTGCCAGCACCCTAGGGGCCCTGAACACTGAAGCTTTCTTT. The encoded protein is CASTLGALNTEAFF.

The gene calls are TRBV12-5 and TRBJ1-6, with D possibly TRBD1 on 6 matching bases. Germline V gives CDR1 LGHNT, CDR2 FRNRAP. V was pared by 2 bases and J by 3 bases, with 14 bases between. This CDR3 has 17 amino acids. The CDR3 DNA sequence: TGTGCTAGTGGTTTGACCCTAAGGGACATCTATAATTCACCCCTCCACTTT. Translation: CASGLTLRDIYNSPLHF.

Only a few counts were recorded for this clonotype. The CDR3 coding sequence is TGTGCCAGCTCACAGAATAACAGGGCCGGCGACTATGGCTACACCTTC. Translated: CASSQNNRAGDYGYTF. The genes are TRBV18 and TRBJ1-2; maybe TRBD1 (6 bases). The germline gives CDR1 KGHSH, CDR2 LQKENI. CDR3 length equals 16 residues. The V end lost 4 bases, the J end lost 3 bases, and 18 bases lay between the germline ends.

The table lists this clonotype with many counts. One base away lies a much larger clone, so this may be a sequencing read error. This chain uses TRBV6-1 with TRBJ2-7, with no clear D. The length of the CDR3 is 11 residues. Germline assignment: CDR1 MNHNS and CDR2 SASEGT. The CDR3: CAGSELDEQYF. The DNA for the CDR3 is TGTGCCGGCAGTGAACTCGACGAGCAGTACTTC.

This clonotype was detected many times. The chain uses TRBV29-1 and TRBJ2-5, with 10 bases fitting TRBD1. V shed 7 bases and J 1 base; nucleotides not matched to a gene: 6. Germline CDR1 is SQVTM and CDR2 is ANQGSEA. The CDR3 contains 14 residues. CDR3 nucleotide sequence: TGCAGCGCCTCGGACAGGGGGATCCAAGAGACCCAGTACTTC. Protein: CSASDRGIQETQYF.

This chain connects TRBV7-9 to TRBJ2-2; 15 nucleotides match TRBD2. This CDR3 region has 15 residues. Unmatched junction bases numbered 1, after V lost 8 bases and J lost 3 bases. Per germline, CDR1 SEHNR and CDR2 FQNEAQ (reference sequence). Here the CDR3 DNA reads TGTGCCAGCCGGACTAGCGGGAGGGACACCGGGGAGCTGTTTTTT. Its protein is CASRTSGRDTGELFF.

This clonotype was seen repeatedly, ten times or more. The CDR3 sequence is CASSDSGGAREETQYF. CDR3 DNA sequence: TGTGCCAGCAGTGATTCCGGGGGGGCTAGGGAGGAGACCCAGTACTTC. This chain joins TRBV6-1 and TRBJ2-5; TRBD2 matches 8 bases. Germline V gene lookup returns CDR1 MNHNS and CDR2 SASEGT. This CDR3 is built from 16 residues. V lost 3 bases to trimming and J lost 5 bases; unmatched junction nucleotides: 11.

In its sample, this clonotype was seen many times. At one end, the junction sequence differs from germline, possibly due to a read error. V is TRBV13 and J is TRBJ1-3; 7 bases map to TRBD1. The CDR3 contains 15 residues. In germline, CDR1 is PRHDT, CDR2 FYEKMQ (reference sequence). In DNA form, the CDR3 reads TGTGCCAGCAGCTTAGAAGGGGGCTCTGGAAACATCATATATTTT. Its protein product is CASSLEGGSGNIIYF.

This clonotype showed up many times. V gene TRBV7-2 combines with J gene TRBJ2-3; the D is unclear. CDR3 size: 13 residues. Germline V gene data show CDR1 as SGHTA and CDR2 as FQGNSA. The ends were cut back, 0 bases at V and 6 bases at J, with 7 bases in the middle. The CDR3 protein is CASSLAPSDTQYF. CDR3 bases: TGTGCCAGCAGCTTAGCGCCCAGCGATACGCAGTATTTT.

The table lists this clonotype with many counts. The chain joins TRBV6-2 or TRBV6-3 to TRBJ1-2; D is possibly TRBD1 (5 bases). V lost 2 bases to trimming and J lost 4 bases, with 14 bases between them. CDR3 length equals 15 residues. CDR1 is MNHEY and CDR2 is SVGEGT in the germline V gene. This CDR3 reads CASSYREGYVYGYTF. CDR3 bases: TGTGCCAGCAGTTACAGGGAGGGGTACGTCTATGGCTACACCTTC.

Many counts were recorded for this clonotype. This chain uses TRBV7-2 with TRBJ2-7; TRBD1 matches 10 bases. Per the germline V gene, CDR1 is SGHTA and CDR2 is FQGNSA. The CDR3 is 14 residues long. V was clipped by 6 bases and J by 6 bases; unmatched bases: 8. This CDR3 reads CASSRDRGLGEQYF. The CDR3 DNA is TGTGCCAGCAGTCGAGACAGGGGGCTCGGCGAGCAGTACTTC.

This clonotype was detected ten times or more. The rearrangement uses TRBV6-1 and TRBJ1-1, with D unresolved. Deletions cut 6 bases from V and 4 bases from J, with 9 bases between. CDR3 length: 12 amino acids. Per the germline V gene, CDR1 is MNHNS and CDR2 is SASEGT. CDR3 coding DNA: TGTGCCAGCAGCCCGATGGGCACTGAAGCTTTCTTT. This gives the protein CASSPMGTEAFF.